This T cell receptor beta chain emerged from a study of blood T cell repertoires in COVID-19. In the study overall: Material from acute and convalescent COVID-19 was sourced from the United States, Italy and Spain. T cells, B-cell-depleted T cells, or PBMCs supplied cDNA or gDNA.

This CDR3 has 13 residues. Germline assignment: CDR1 SGHKS and CDR2 YYEKEE (reference sequence). Trimming took off 1 base at V and 5 bases at J, with 9 bases between the two ends. Under the authors' procedure: Amplification with reference gene primers provided the estimates of nucleated cell counts. Sequencing used immunoSEQ multiplex PCR; TCRdb keeps in-frame clones, though not all of them. The D gene and trimming were derived from the DNA, and the V and J assignments and clone size from that table. The profile shows approximately 250,000 clones, 65% to 85% of them singletons. The chain employs TRBV5-5 and TRBJ2-5, with D hard to call. This sequence originates from a human donor in a cohort sampled during active COVID-19. The sample consisted of peripheral blood. The CDR3 nucleotides are TGTGCCAGCAGCTTGTCTTCGAGGGAGACCCAGTACTTC. Protein sequence: CASSLSSRETQYF.